This T cell receptor beta chain was retrieved from a study of shared clonotypes between healthy human individuals (dated by TCRdb to 2018 to 2020). The study in broad terms: Three men and two women, aged 18 to 49 years, made up the cohort. To increase sequencing depth and limit assay-specific biases, different laboratories used diverse techniques to prepare libraries and sequence TCR repertoires. To estimate repertoire size and how much clonotype sharing occurs between individuals, the study deeply sequenced the blood TCR repertoires of a handful of healthy adults. Leukapheresis yielded between about 0.94 and 8.9 billion PBMCs per donor. For each donor, three plates each were used for CD4 naive and CD4 memory, two plates were used for CD8 naive, and one plate was used for CD8 memory.

About this clone: Its recognized antigen is unknown. No base quality information exists; no much larger clone differs at one position.

Summary of the overall study and its limitations: Sampling was restricted to blood, and TCR repertoires in tissue are likely to differ from TCR repertoires in blood. Pairwise subsampling indicated that sequencing depth was expected to affect the degree of clonotype sharing among donors. Because the study included only a small number of donors, the genetic and exposure-history diversity represented was limited. Naive subsets generally had larger estimated clonotype richness than memory subsets did. Even with the large sequencing depth, rarefaction of the sorted-subset datasets indicated that sequencing was incomplete. When a few donors were compared, the shared fraction of clonotypes was roughly 5% for naive CD4, more than 3% for naive CD8, roughly 2.5% for memory CD4, and 0.4% for memory CD8. Higher generation probabilities were observed for clonotypes shared by all four sorted-subset donors than for non-shared clonotypes.

Donors were healthy HIV-negative adults with no recently reported acute infections or vaccinations. Only Caucasian adults living in Nashville, Tennessee, USA were represented among the donors. CD4+ T cells were enriched through magnetic negative selection, after which naive cells were positively selected on CD45RA and the remaining negative fraction served as the memory subset. After blood collection by leukapheresis, PBMCs were isolated using Ficoll-Histopaque density gradient centrifugation and then cryopreserved in the vapor phase of liquid nitrogen. Analytical flow cytometry was used to check the purity and quantity of every magnetically sorted T cell population. Genomic DNA was isolated from each sorted fraction and quantified by UV absorbance on a Nanodrop 2000c. TCR CDR3 regions were amplified from genomic DNA by multiplex PCR using the deep immunoSEQ assay. Extracted genomic DNA from each cell subset was spread evenly across all wells of several immunoSEQ 96-well plates, with each plate serving as a replicate. For sorted subsets, each replicate PCR was loaded with roughly 190 ng genomic DNA, equivalent to about 33,000 T cell genomes. The purified libraries were quantified using a Qubit 3.0 fluorometer, sized with a Bioanalyzer 2100, and then quantified again using the KAPA Library Quantification kit. Each immunoSEQ 96-well plate was sequenced on its own single-read 150-cycle Illumina NextSeq 550 flow cell. Concerning the study's data processing: Because the immunoSEQ output held only junctional sequences and lacked quality scores, the filtering could not match the filtering applied to full-length reads. Sequences were annotated with PyIR, a Python wrapper for IgBLAST v1.9, using IMGT germline references to assign V/J genes and CDR3. Reads were filtered out if the reads had weak V/J assignments (E-value above 1e-6), no CDR3, stop codons, out-of-frame junctions, or ambiguous translated residues. V3J clonotypes were defined by identical inferred V gene, J gene, and CDR3 amino acid sequence. The percentage overlap between two repertoires was calculated by dividing the number of shared unique clonotypes by the size of the smaller repertoire. Repertoire richness was assessed with RTK rarefaction, the Chao1 estimator, and Recon v2.1 estimates of unobserved clonotypes. For all TCRbeta clonotypes obtained by the gDNA method from several donors, generation probabilities were computed with OLGA. TCRdb obtained this table from immuneACCESS and retained in-frame rearrangements with V and J assigned. These tables miss some clones; where compared with another copy, unresolved V genes account for less than half of the shortfall, and the remainder is unexplained. V, J and clone size derive from that table, while D and trimming were established from the DNA sequence. This sample gives about 1 million clones in total; around 74% of them show up just once. The leading ten clones occupy approximately 1.5% of the sample.

The TCR sequence derives from a man aged 18 to 30 in good health. Sequencing input: memory CD4+ T cells sorted from blood. The label giving this sample's cell subset or site can be read as: CD45RA-negative fraction.

The sequenced DNA is TGTGCCAGTCGTTCTGAATCGAACACCGGGGAGCTGTTTTTT. The resulting protein is CASRSESNTGELFF. The chain is assembled from TRBV19 and TRBJ2-2; the D gene is unclear. The CDR3 runs 14 residues from the cysteine to the phenylalanine. Only the CDR3 DNA is retained, 42 bases long and in frame from the first base. The trim is 8 bases for V and 0 bases for J, with a gap of 10 bases between the germline ends. Looking up the germline V gene (reference sequence) yields CDR1 LNHDA and CDR2 SQIVND.